Below, one TCR beta chain is given with its context. The target of this receptor is not known. The DNA is left out, because the CDR3 cannot be placed on it with certainty; the CDR3 is given as TCRdb lists it. These data originate in a study of Graves' ophthalmopathy and Graves' hyperthyroidism (dated by TCRdb to the late 2010s). About the investigation overall: Peripheral blood samples were taken at the time of initial diagnosis, before any treatment was given. The study used TCR beta repertoire signatures to distinguish Graves' ophthalmopathy from Graves' hyperthyroidism and to predict progression to ophthalmopathy. In total, 120 to 150 blood samples were TCR-sequenced: 40 to 45 ophthalmopathy, some 75 hyperthyroidism and some 17 hyperthyroidism-to-ophthalmopathy patients. To explore V-J signatures that separate ophthalmopathy from hyperthyroidism, a discovery set of about a hundred patients was enrolled, consisting of about 45 with ophthalmopathy and fewer than 60 with stable hyperthyroidism. The independent validation cohort included 18 hyperthyroidism patients plus 17 patients who later progressed from hyperthyroidism to ophthalmopathy. In six hyperthyroidism patients, the T-cell repertoire of thyroid tissue was compared with the T-cell repertoire of blood. Following sampling, methimazole starting at 30 mg daily was administered to hyperthyroidism patients, and high-dose intravenous methylprednisolone was administered to ophthalmopathy patients. The 90 to 100 discovery patients were randomly split 7:3 into training and test sets. What the authors observed across the whole study: In cross-validation, the 13-signature model distinguished ophthalmopathy from stable hyperthyroidism with around 90% sensitivity and 81% to 82% specificity, while in the test set the corresponding values were around 79% and 71%. Among expanded thyroid clonotypes with frequency above 0.001, most also showed up in blood, which suggests that blood repertoires may reflect the thyroid immune response. Sample size was not statistically predetermined, and group allocation was not concealed from the investigators. In validation, the model predicted ophthalmopathy progression with 55% to 71% sensitivity and around 72% specificity; 12 predicted patients were CT-confirmed with GO in a median of approximately six months.

For repertoire sequencing, the TCR beta CDR3 regions were amplified from RNA transcripts. A first-round RT-PCR used HTBI primers with the Qiagen OneStep RT-PCR kit, followed by a second-round multiplex PCR, size selection and purification. The libraries underwent paired-end sequencing with 100 bp reads on an Illumina HiSeq2000. Per the original workflow: SOAPnuke was used for read processing, and reads with adapters, uncalled bases, a mean Phred below 15, or no exact constant-primer or identifier match were discarded. COPE v1.2.5 was used to merge high-quality paired reads. Unique nucleotide sequences were defined as clonotypes and aligned to IMGT TRB V, D and J references using MiTCR v1.1. The analysis was limited to V-J combinations with a frequency above 0.0001, which together covered 99.2% of the repertoires. For each V-J combination, a TCR clonal expansion and chaos score was defined as the ratio of F50 clonal expansion to chaos observed in the TCRdist matrix. Welch's t-statistics and random forest were used to narrow the features down to over ten V-J combinations, which were then fed into a naive Bayes classifier. Thyroid-blood repertoire similarity was quantified with the Morisita-Horn index. Using fastp at Q25 and MiXCR, TCRdb reprocessed the public reads and kept productive beta chains. Duplicate CDR3 protein sequences are folded into a single record with the most common DNA and genes. These V and J calls derive from TCRdb rather than the authors' analysis. Here the sample has roughly 500,000 distinct CDR3 sequences; approximately 15% occur a single time. 9.5% to 10% of the sample is in the top ten clones.

The ophthalmopathy patients had moderately to severely active disease, with a Clinical Activity Score of 3 or higher, a NOSPECS grade of 4 or higher, and a disease duration of less than 3 months. Anyone with other autoimmune diseases, uncontrolled infections, pregnancy or lactation was excluded from the study. Diagnosis relied on clinical symptoms, serum thyroxine, TRAb, thyroid ultrasound and orbital computed tomography. PBMCs were isolated from more than 9 ml of fresh peripheral blood by Ficoll-Paque density gradient centrifugation. Total RNA was extracted with Trizol reagent and quality-checked on an Agilent 2100 Bioanalyzer. The sequence derives from a woman in her twenties or thirties with Graves' ophthalmopathy. Donor details come from another sample of the same person, matched by shared clones. The specimen was blood.

The CDR3 region reads CASSEVRTASYEQYFGPVGYTF. The V gene is TRBV2 and the J gene is TRBJ1-2. The CDR3 sequence holds 22 residues, the cysteine and phenylalanine included. CDR1 and CDR2 are drawn from the germline V gene: SNHLY, FYNNEI.